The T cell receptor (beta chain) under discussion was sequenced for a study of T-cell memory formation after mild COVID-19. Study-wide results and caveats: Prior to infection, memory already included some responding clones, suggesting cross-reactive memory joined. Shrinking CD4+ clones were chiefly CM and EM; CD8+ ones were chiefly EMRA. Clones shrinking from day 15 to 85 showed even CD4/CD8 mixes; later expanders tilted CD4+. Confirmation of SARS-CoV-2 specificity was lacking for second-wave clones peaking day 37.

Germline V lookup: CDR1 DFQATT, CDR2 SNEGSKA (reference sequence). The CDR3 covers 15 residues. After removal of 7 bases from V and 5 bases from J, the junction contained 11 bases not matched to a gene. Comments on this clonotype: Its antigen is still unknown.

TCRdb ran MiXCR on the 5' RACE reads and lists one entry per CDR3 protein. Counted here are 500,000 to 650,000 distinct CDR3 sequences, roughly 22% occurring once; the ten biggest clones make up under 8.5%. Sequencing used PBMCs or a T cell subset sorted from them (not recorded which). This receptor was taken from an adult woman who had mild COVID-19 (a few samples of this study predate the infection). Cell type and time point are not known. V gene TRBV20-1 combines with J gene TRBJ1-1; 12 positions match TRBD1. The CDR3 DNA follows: TGCAGTGGGGCGGTGGGACAGGGGGCGGGAACTGAAGCTTTCTTT. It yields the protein CSGAVGQGAGTEAFF.